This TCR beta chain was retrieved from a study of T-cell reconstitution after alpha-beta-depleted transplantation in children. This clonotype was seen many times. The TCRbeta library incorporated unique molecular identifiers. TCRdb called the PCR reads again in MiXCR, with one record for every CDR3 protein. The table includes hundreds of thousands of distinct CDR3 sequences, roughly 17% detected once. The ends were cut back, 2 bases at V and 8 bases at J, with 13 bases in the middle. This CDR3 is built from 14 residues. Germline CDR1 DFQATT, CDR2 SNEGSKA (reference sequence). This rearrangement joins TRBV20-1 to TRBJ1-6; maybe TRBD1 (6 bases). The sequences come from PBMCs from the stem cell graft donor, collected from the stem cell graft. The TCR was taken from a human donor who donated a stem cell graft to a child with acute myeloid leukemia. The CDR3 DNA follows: TGCAGTGCTAGATGGGCCAAGGGGGATTCACCCCTCCACTTT. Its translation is CSARWAKGDSPLHF.